Here is one TCR beta chain with its context. Its recognized antigen is unknown. The sample holds no much larger clone one base away, and base qualities are not on file. Including cysteine and phenylalanine, the CDR3 has 12 amino acids. Of all the DNA, just the CDR3 is kept, 36 bases in frame from base 1. V gives up 6 bases and J gives up 2 bases, and the segment between their germline ends measures 7 bases. Via the germline V gene, CDR1 is SNHLY and CDR2 FYNNEI. Genomic DNA was extracted from sorted cells for sequencing of the TCRbeta CDR3 region. TCRbeta CDR3 regions were sequenced using the immunoSEQ Assay. TCRdb mirrors the immuneACCESS table, restricted to in-frame sequences. Some clones are absent from its copies; in checked studies, under half trace to an unresolved V gene, and the reason for the others is unknown. The sample records roughly 65,000 clones, around 87% of which are singletons. The ten top clones hold 0.3% to 0.4% of the sample.

The trial excluded patients who had a history of autoimmune disease or were on systemic immunosuppression. Peripheral blood for TCR sequencing was collected from all dose cohorts at baseline, on cycle 4 day 1, and on cycle 7 day 1. The samples were drawn from a first-in-human, open-label, multicenter phase I dose-escalation trial of ivuxolimab. The trial enrolled adults with locally advanced or metastatic head and neck squamous cell, hepatocellular, melanoma or renal cell carcinoma. Before TCR sequencing, CD4+ and CD8+ T cells were separately sorted from peripheral blood. These data are taken from a study of OX40 agonist ivuxolimab in advanced cancers. Study-level background: Ivuxolimab was an agonistic, fully human IgG2 monoclonal antibody directed against OX40 (CD134), a costimulatory receptor. The paper describes the monotherapy dose-escalation part (N ≈ 52 patients) of the phase I trial of ivuxolimab. Three dose-escalation patients achieved partial responses, one with hepatocellular carcinoma and two with cutaneous melanoma. The dose-escalation cohort was about 86% male with a mean age of around 64 years, ranging from roughly 23 to 90. Prior anti-PD-1, anti-PD-L1 or anti-CTLA-4 therapy was permitted, and about two fifths of dose-escalation patients had received checkpoint inhibitors. Of the approximately 50 patients in dose escalation, about 20 had hepatocellular carcinoma, some 15 had melanoma, 9 had renal cell carcinoma and 9 had head and neck cancer. Intravenous ivuxolimab was administered to patients every 2 weeks at six dose levels: 0.01, 0.1, 0.3, 1.5, 3 and 10 mg/kg. Peripheral TCRbeta sequencing aimed to test whether ivuxolimab altered TCR sequence diversity and caused clonal T-cell expansion. The full study reports these points: On average, CD8+ T cells showed more expanded clones than CD4+ T cells after ivuxolimab. Low levels of normalized T-cell clonal expansion were also seen in some patients who did not respond. At doses from 0.1 to 3.0 mg/kg, clonal expansion was seen in both CD4+ and CD8+ blood T cells between baseline and week 6. In the 0.1-3.0 mg/kg groups, partial responders were among the patients with the lowest normalized peripheral clonal expansion, particularly in CD8+ T cells. The antigen specificity of the peripheral T cells that underwent clonal expansion was not determined.

The rearrangement combines TRBV2 with TRBJ1-1; the D gene is not confidently resolved. The source is an adult with an advanced solid tumor such as melanoma, head and neck, liver or kidney cancer. The starting material was CD4+ or CD8+ T cells sorted from blood, obtained in a trial of the OX40 agonist ivuxolimab. Here the CDR3 is given as CASRASNTEAFF. The bases are TGTGCCAGCAGGGCCTCTAACACTGAAGCTTTCTTT.